These 22 T cell receptor beta chains originate from one sample sequenced in a study of blood T cell repertoires in COVID-19. The assay was immunoSEQ multiplex PCR, and TCRdb's table has in-frame clones only and misses some. This sample yields about 110,000 clones, of which about 75% are seen a single time; 15% to 20% belongs to the top ten. Material for sequencing was peripheral blood. The receptor source for this set is a woman in her 70s with acute or convalescent COVID-19.

The chain joins TRBV6-5 to TRBJ1-1, with TRBD1 matching over 8 bases. V lost 6 bases, J lost 1 base, and 4 bases stayed unmatched. This CDR3 comprises 14 residues. Germline V gene lookup returns CDR1 MNHEY and CDR2 SVGAGI. CDR3 region: CASSWTGRNTEAFF. For the CDR3, the DNA is TGTGCCAGCAGCTGGACAGGGCGGAACACTGAAGCTTTCTTT.

The gene calls are TRBV18 and TRBJ1-4, with D possibly matching TRBD1 (6 bases). The V gene's germline CDR1 is KGHSH and CDR2 LQKENI. The V end was cut by 3 bases, the J end by 4 bases, with 18 bases between. This CDR3 comprises 17 residues. CDR3 amino acids: CASSPTGKPLNNEKLFF. In DNA, the CDR3 is TGTGCCAGCTCACCGACAGGAAAACCTTTAAATAATGAAAAACTGTTTTTT. Supplemented by reference TRBV18 and TRBJ1-4, the full variable domain reads NAGVMQNPRHLVRRRGQEARLRCSPMKGHSHVYWYRQLPEEGLKFMVYLQKENIIDESGMPKERFSAEFPKEGPSILRIQQVVRGDSAAYFCASSPTGKPLNNEKLFFGSGTQLSVL.

This rearrangement joins TRBV2 to TRBJ2-3; 8 nucleotides match TRBD2. The ends lost 9 bases at V and 4 bases at J; junction bases unmatched: 3. Germline CDR1 reads SNHLY; CDR2 reads FYNNEI. This CDR3 comprises 12 residues. The CDR3, as DNA: TGTGCCAGGACTAGCGAAGCAGATACGCAGTATTTT. Its protein product is CARTSEADTQYF.

This chain links TRBV27 with TRBJ2-7; possible D gene TRBD1, 6 bases. Germline-derived CDR1 and CDR2 are MNHEY and SMNVEV (reference sequence). The length of the CDR3 is 13 residues. V lost 6 bases and J lost 4, with 13 bases in between. The CDR3 DNA follows: TGTGCCAGCAGACCTCATCAGGGGTACGAGCAGTACTTC. Its protein product is CASRPHQGYEQYF.

This clone was found a few times. The chain links TRBV5-1 to TRBJ1-4; 10 bases match TRBD1. Losses at the gene ends were 3 bases for V and 7 bases for J; bases not matched to a gene: 3. This CDR3 is built from 14 residues. CDR1 is SGHRS and CDR2 is YFSETQ in the germline V gene. CDR3 in amino acids: CASSYGQGGEKLFF. DNA of the CDR3: TGCGCCAGCAGCTATGGACAGGGGGGTGAAAAACTGTTTTTT.

The rearrangement uses TRBV5-8 and TRBJ2-7; D not resolved. Trimming cost V 0 bases and J 3 bases, with 10 bases left between them. CDR1 and CDR2 from the germline V gene are SGHTS and YDEGEE. The CDR3 is 14 amino acids. The CDR3 coding sequence is TGTGCCAGCAGCTTGGCCGCCTGGAGCTACGAGCAGTACTTC. Its translation: CASSLAAWSYEQYF.

J is TRBJ2-2 and V is TRBV3-1 (or the pseudogene TRBV3-2); a possible D gene is TRBD1 (5 bases). Germline values: CDR1 LGHDT, CDR2 YNNKEL (reference sequence). The germline V and J ends were trimmed by 0 bases and 3 bases, with 8 bases remaining between them. CDR3 length: 15 amino acids. The CDR3: CASSQDSRDTGELFF. DNA of the CDR3: TGTGCCAGCAGCCAAGATAGCAGGGACACCGGGGAGCTGTTTTTT.

This sequence joins TRBV6-5 and TRBJ1-4; no reliable D call. The CDR3 is 13 residues long. V dropped 8 bases and J dropped 15 bases, with 22 bases sitting between them. The germline V gene encodes CDR1 MNHEY and CDR2 SVGAGI. The CDR3 loop is CASSPAWARHMFF. CDR3 in DNA: TGTGCCAGCTCCCCGGCATGGGCCCGCCATATGTTTTTT.

The rearrangement joins TRBV5-1 to TRBJ2-7; 7 bases align to TRBD1. The CDR3 contains 14 residues. The V segment lost 3 bases and the J segment 9 bases; nucleotides outside the gene matches: 12. CDR1 is SGHRS and CDR2 is YFSETQ in the germline V gene. CDR3 sequence reads: CASSSGTAAWWQYF. DNA of the CDR3: TGCGCCAGCAGCTCCGGGACAGCGGCCTGGTGGCAGTACTTC.

This clone occurred once. This chain links TRBV27 with TRBJ2-6; D is uncertain. Trimming removed 5 bases at V and 0 bases at J, with 8 bases between. The CDR3 runs to 15 residues. CDR1 is MNHEY, CDR2 SMNVEV, per germline (reference sequence). The CDR3 DNA follows: TGTGCCAGCAGTCCCCTTTACTCTGGGGCCAACGTCCTGACTTTC. It is translated as CASSPLYSGANVLTF.

The gene calls are TRBV7-9 and TRBJ1-6, with 9 bases matching TRBD1. The germline V gene encodes CDR1 SEHNR and CDR2 FQNEAQ (reference sequence). The CDR3 has 15 amino acids. V was clipped by 5 bases and J by 7 bases; unmatched bases: 6. CDR3 bases: TGTGCCAGCAGCCCTCCGGGACAGGGAAATTCACCCCTCCACTTT. Protein product: CASSPPGQGNSPLHF.

This clone has a handful of counts. The CDR3 sequence is CASSPGGSSYGYTF. The CDR3 DNA reads as TGTGCCAGCAGTCCCGGGGGATCGAGCTATGGCTACACCTTC. The chain joins TRBV6-2 or TRBV6-3 to TRBJ1-2; tentatively, D is TRBD1 (5 bases). Looked up from germline, CDR1 is MNHEY and CDR2 is SVGEGT. The germline V and J ends were trimmed by 5 bases and 4 bases, with 14 bases remaining between them. This CDR3 is built from 14 residues.

V usage is TRBV5-1 and J usage is TRBJ2-1; the match to TRBD2 covers 8 bases. The CDR3 has 12 residues. The V segment lost 7 bases and the J segment 9 bases; nucleotides outside the gene matches: 6. Looked up from germline, CDR1 is SGHRS and CDR2 is YFSETQ. This chain's CDR3 is CASGFSGAEQFF. CDR3 nucleotides: TGCGCCAGCGGTTTTAGCGGGGCTGAGCAGTTCTTC.

The rearrangement uses TRBV7-9 and TRBJ1-5; 8 bases map to TRBD1. The germline V gene has CDR1 SEHNR and CDR2 FQNEAQ (reference sequence). CDR3 length equals 18 residues. V shed 5 bases, J shed 0 bases, and the junction held 12 bases outside the gene matches. CDR3 loop: CASSPDRGGGYSNQPQHF. Here the CDR3 DNA reads TGTGCCAGCAGCCCTGACAGGGGCGGGGGTTATAGCAATCAGCCCCAGCATTTT.

This chain uses TRBV6-5 with TRBJ2-2; D uncertain. With 2 bases removed from V and 6 bases from J, the gap between germline ends came to 4 bases. This CDR3 spans 12 amino acids. Germline V gene lookup returns CDR1 MNHEY and CDR2 SVGAGI. CDR3 sequence reads: CASSYESGELFF. CDR3 in DNA: TGTGCCAGCAGTTACGAGTCCGGGGAGCTGTTTTTT.

The chain has TRBV2 and TRBJ1-2; D perhaps matches TRBD1 (6 bases). With 5 bases removed from V and 6 bases from J, the gap between germline ends came to 13 bases. The germline CDR1 and CDR2 sequences are SNHLY and FYNNEI. The CDR3 covers 13 residues. CDR3 sequence reads: CASSSQGNNGYTF. CDR3 nucleotide sequence: TGTGCCAGCAGTTCACAGGGAAATAATGGCTACACCTTC.

V and J are TRBV25-1 and TRBJ1-6, with D hard to call. Trimming took 5 bases from V and 10 from J, leaving 12 bases between them. The CDR3 is 13 residues long. Germline CDR1 is MGHDK and CDR2 is SYGVNS. The CDR3 is CASSTPSESPLHF. CDR3 nucleotides: TGTGCCAGCAGTACCCCGTCGGAGTCACCCCTCCACTTT.

V and J are TRBV2 and TRBJ1-3, with no clear D. Trimming stripped 7 bases from V and 0 bases from J, with 10 bases between. CDR1 and CDR2 from the germline V gene are SNHLY and FYNNEI. The CDR3 consists of 14 residues. CDR3 sequence reads: CASMFTTSGNTIYF. The CDR3 nucleotides are TGTGCCAGCATGTTCACTACCTCTGGAAACACCATATATTTT. The full variable domain, with the rest looked up from reference TRBV2 and TRBJ1-3, is EPEVTQTPSHQVTQMGQEVILRCVPISNHLYFYWYRQILGQKVEFLVSFYNNEISEKSEIFDDQFSVERPDGSNFTLKIRSTKLEDSAMYFCASMFTTSGNTIYFGEGSWLTVV.

This clone was detected a few times. The CDR3 here is CASSHNKDRGAYGSPLHF. The CDR3 bases are TGTGCCAGCAGCCACAATAAGGACAGGGGAGCCTATGGGTCACCCCTCCACTTT. This sequence joins TRBV28 and TRBJ1-6, with 9 bases identical to TRBD1. Losses at the gene ends were 6 bases for V and 10 bases for J; bases not matched to a gene: 19. The CDR3 loop spans 18 amino acids. CDR1 and CDR2 (germline): MDHEN, SYDVKM.

The rearrangement uses TRBV25-1 and TRBJ2-7, with 9 nucleotides matching TRBD1. Germline assignment: CDR1 MGHDK and CDR2 SYGVNS. The V segment lost 3 bases and the J segment 6 bases; nucleotides outside the gene matches: 18. The CDR3 spans 18 residues. The CDR3 spells CASSDFSWGTGKNSEQYF. DNA for the CDR3: TGTGCCAGCAGTGACTTTTCTTGGGGGACAGGGAAAAATAGCGAGCAGTACTTC.

The chain has TRBV19 and TRBJ1-2; TRBD1 aligns across 8 bases. CDR3 length equals 15 residues. J was trimmed by 2 bases and V by 9 bases; bases with no gene match: 11. Germline CDR1 LNHDA, CDR2 SQIVND (reference sequence). CDR3 sequence: CASTSQDRENYGYTF. DNA for the CDR3: TGTGCCAGCACTTCCCAGGACAGGGAAAACTATGGCTACACCTTC.

The chain recombines TRBV7-2 with TRBJ2-7, with D uncertain. V lost 5 bases, J lost 6 bases, and 17 bases lay in between. CDR3 length: 14 residues. Germline V gene data show CDR1 as SGHTA and CDR2 as FQGNSA. The CDR3 DNA reads as TGTGCCAGCAGCCCCAGCGCTTATGGCGGCGAGCAGTACTTC. Amino acid sequence: CASSPSAYGGEQYF.